This T cell receptor (beta chain) derives from a study of early stage breast cancer tumors. Germline CDR1 LNHDA, CDR2 SQIVND (reference sequence). V shed 1 base and J shed 2 bases, with 9 bases lying between them. The CDR3 has 15 amino acids. The method was immunoSEQ multiplex PCR; TCRdb's version includes in-frame clones alone and lacks a portion of them. The sample contains about 58,000 clones, roughly 80% of which appear only once. This chain links TRBV19 with TRBJ2-1; maybe TRBD2 (5 bases). Material: blood. This TCR derives from a young adult with breast cancer. CDR3 in amino acids: CASSIATRTYNEQFF. The CDR3 DNA follows: TGTGCCAGTAGTATAGCTACTAGGACCTACAATGAGCAGTTCTTC.